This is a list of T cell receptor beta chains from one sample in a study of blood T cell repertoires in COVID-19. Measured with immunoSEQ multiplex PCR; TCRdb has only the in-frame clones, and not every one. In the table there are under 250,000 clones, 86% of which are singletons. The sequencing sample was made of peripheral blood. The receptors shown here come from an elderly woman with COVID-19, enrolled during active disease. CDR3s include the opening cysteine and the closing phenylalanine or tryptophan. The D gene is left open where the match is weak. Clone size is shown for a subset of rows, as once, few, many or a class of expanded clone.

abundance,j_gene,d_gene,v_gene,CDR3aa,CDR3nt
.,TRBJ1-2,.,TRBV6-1,CASSYPAEDYGYTF,TGTGCCAGCAGTTATCCCGCGGAAGACTATGGCTACACCTTC
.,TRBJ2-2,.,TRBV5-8,CASSLRVAGELFF,TGTGCCAGCAGCTTGAGAGTTGCCGGGGAGCTGTTTTTT
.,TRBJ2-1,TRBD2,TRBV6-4,CASSVSRGGNEQFF,TGTGCCAGCAGTGTATCCCGGGGGGGCAATGAGCAGTTCTTC
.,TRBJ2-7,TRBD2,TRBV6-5,CASSSGGAREQYF,TGTGCCAGCAGTAGCGGGGGGGCCCGGGAGCAGTACTTC
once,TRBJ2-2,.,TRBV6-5,CASSYSWAPVTGELFF,TGTGCCAGCAGTTACTCTTGGGCTCCGGTCACCGGGGAGCTGTTTTTT
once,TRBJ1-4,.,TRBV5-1,CASSLVPGKSEKLFF,TGCGCCAGCAGCTTGGTGCCAGGGAAGAGTGAAAAACTGTTTTTT
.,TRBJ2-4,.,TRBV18,CASSLNEVIQYF,TGTGCCAGCTCCCTTAACGAGGTCATTCAGTACTTC
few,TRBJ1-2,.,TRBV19,CASSPTHRARGYTF,TGTGCCAGTAGTCCTACCCACAGGGCTAGGGGCTACACCTTC
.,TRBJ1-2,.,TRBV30,CAWNPTGPNYGYTF,TGTGCCTGGAACCCGACAGGTCCCAACTATGGCTACACCTTC
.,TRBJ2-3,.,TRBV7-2,CASRDSGDTQYF,TGTGCCAGCAGGGACTCGGGGGATACGCAGTATTTT
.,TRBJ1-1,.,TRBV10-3,CAISAGGELGEAFF,TGTGCCATCAGTGCTGGGGGGGAGCTTGGTGAAGCTTTCTTT
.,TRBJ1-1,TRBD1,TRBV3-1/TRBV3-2,CASSPAGDRGMNTEAFF,TGTGCCAGCAGCCCAGCAGGGGACAGGGGAATGAACACTGAAGCTTTCTTT
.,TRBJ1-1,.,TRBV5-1,CASSLDGRQSNTEAFF,TGCGCCAGCAGCTTGGACGGGAGGCAATCGAACACTGAAGCTTTCTTT
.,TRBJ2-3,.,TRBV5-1,CASSLVGGITDTQYF,TGCGCCAGCAGCTTGGTTGGCGGAATCACAGATACGCAGTATTTT
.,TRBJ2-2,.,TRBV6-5,CASSYSPYTGELFF,TGTGCCAGCAGTTACTCTCCCTACACCGGGGAGCTGTTTTTT
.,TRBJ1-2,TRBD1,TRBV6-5,CASRGQGASYTF,TGTGCCAGCAGGGGACAGGGTGCGAGCTACACCTTC
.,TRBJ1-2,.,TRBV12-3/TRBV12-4,CASRGANYGYTF,TGTGCCAGCAGGGGAGCTAACTATGGCTACACCTTC
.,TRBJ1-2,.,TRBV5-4,CASSYPQGGHYGYTF,TGTGCCAGCAGTTACCCGCAGGGAGGTCACTATGGCTACACCTTC
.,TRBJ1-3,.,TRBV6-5,CASSYSSGGGNTIYF,TGTGCCAGCAGTTACTCTTCCGGAGGTGGAAACACCATATATTTT
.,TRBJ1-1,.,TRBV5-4,CASSLPGALNTEAFF,TGTGCCAGCAGCTTGCCAGGCGCCCTGAACACTGAAGCTTTCTTT
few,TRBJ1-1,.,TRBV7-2,CASNLMGGNTEAFF,TGTGCCAGCAACCTGATGGGGGGGAACACTGAAGCTTTCTTT
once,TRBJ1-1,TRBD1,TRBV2,CASQGGTGNTEAFF,TGTGCCAGTCAGGGAGGGACAGGGAACACTGAAGCTTTCTTT
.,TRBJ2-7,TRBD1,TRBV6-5,CASSPRDRGPYEQYF,TGTGCCAGCAGCCCACGGGACAGGGGCCCCTACGAGCAGTACTTC
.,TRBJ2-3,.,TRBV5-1,CASSLENGGDTQYF,TGCGCCAGCAGCTTAGAAAACGGGGGAGATACGCAGTATTTT
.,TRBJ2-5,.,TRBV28,CASSFPRAGGLWETQYF,TGTGCCAGCAGTTTCCCCCGAGCAGGGGGACTTTGGGAGACCCAGTACTTC
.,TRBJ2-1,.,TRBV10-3,CAISVIPNEQFF,TGTGCCATCAGTGTTATCCCCAATGAGCAGTTCTTC
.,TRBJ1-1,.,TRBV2,CASSTRSGGDTEAFF,TGTGCCAGCAGTACCCGTAGCGGTGGGGACACTGAAGCTTTCTTT
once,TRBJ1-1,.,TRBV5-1,CASSLQEGTEAFF,TGCGCCAGCAGCTTGCAAGAGGGCACTGAAGCTTTCTTT